This T cell receptor (beta chain) was observed in a study of cytomegalovirus exposure and HLA in healthy donors. Points from the study as a whole: It has been reported that TCR beta sequences accurately predicted the HLA-A and HLA-B alleles of most subjects.

About this clone itself: The target antigen is unknown.

This CDR3 contains 14 residues. CDR1 is MNHEY, CDR2 SVGAGI, per germline. Trimming stripped 5 bases from V and 5 bases from J, with 15 bases between. 60 Vbeta and 13 Jbeta primers were used in PCR. The assay was immunoSEQ multiplex PCR, and TCRdb's table has in-frame clones only and misses some. This sample has roughly 130,000 clones, with around 84% found just once. This TCR came from a young woman in good health and CMV-seropositive. Source material: PBMCs. The chain employs TRBV6-5 and TRBJ1-2; unclear D gene. DNA of the CDR3: TGTGCCAGCAGTCAGACTGAAATGCTGTATGGCTACACCTTC. It translates to CASSQTEMLYGYTF.